A selection of T cell receptor beta chains follows, all from one sample in a study of identical twins. Via MiXCR, TCRdb re-called the 5' RACE reads, giving one row per CDR3 protein. Among some 570,000 distinct CDR3 sequences listed, 20% to 25% were seen once. These data also featured in a second study, about yellow fever vaccine responses in identical twins.

Sequencing was done on a sample of CD4+ T cells sorted from blood. These receptors were collected from a woman aged 18-35 years in good health. Each CDR3 is given with its conserved first and last residue. A D gene is named only where the DNA matches it firmly. The listing skips clone size in some rows; elsewhere it reads once, few, many or a size class.

D gene: TRBD2; J gene: TRBJ2-3; clone size: once; V gene: TRBV12-5; CDR3 length: 16; CDR3 protein: CASGTGASGNTDTQYF; CDR3 DNA: TGTGCTAGTGGTACTGGGGCTAGCGGGAACACAGATACGCAGTATTTT
D gene: .; J gene: TRBJ1-6; clone size: .; V gene: TRBV6-1; CDR3 length: 15; CDR3 protein: CASSDPVGRGSPLHF; CDR3 DNA: TGTGCCAGCAGTGACCCCGTTGGCCGGGGCTCACCCCTCCACTTT
D gene: .; J gene: TRBJ2-3; clone size: few; V gene: TRBV10-3; CDR3 length: 12; CDR3 protein: CASSTLKDTQYF; CDR3 DNA: TGTGCCTCCAGTACCCTCAAAGATACGCAGTATTTT
D gene: .; J gene: TRBJ2-3; clone size: few; V gene: TRBV5-1; CDR3 length: 15; CDR3 protein: CASSPRAPGTDTQYF; CDR3 DNA: TGCGCCAGCAGCCCACGCGCCCCGGGCACAGATACGCAGTATTTT
D gene: TRBD1; J gene: TRBJ1-4; clone size: few; V gene: TRBV7-9; CDR3 length: 15; CDR3 protein: CASTPRDRGNEKLFF; CDR3 DNA: TGTGCCAGCACCCCGCGGGACAGGGGTAATGAAAAACTGTTTTTT
D gene: .; J gene: TRBJ2-1; clone size: few; V gene: TRBV25-1; CDR3 length: 14; CDR3 protein: CASSEYGTVNEQFF; CDR3 DNA: TGTGCCAGCAGTGAATATGGGACTGTCAATGAGCAGTTCTTC
D gene: TRBD2; J gene: TRBJ2-3; clone size: .; V gene: TRBV7-3; CDR3 length: 15; CDR3 protein: CASSTGLAPTDTQYF; CDR3 DNA: TGTGCCAGCAGCACCGGACTAGCGCCCACAGATACGCAGTATTTT
D gene: TRBD1; J gene: TRBJ2-5; clone size: .; V gene: TRBV27; CDR3 length: 16; CDR3 protein: CASRRPGTGGPETQYF; CDR3 DNA: TGTGCCAGCAGGCGACCCGGGACAGGGGGCCCGGAGACCCAGTACTTC
D gene: TRBD1; J gene: TRBJ1-2; clone size: .; V gene: TRBV5-5; CDR3 length: 14; CDR3 protein: CASSDLRQGYGYTF; CDR3 DNA: TGTGCCAGCAGCGACCTACGACAGGGTTATGGCTACACCTTC
D gene: .; J gene: TRBJ1-5; clone size: many; V gene: TRBV12-3/TRBV12-4; CDR3 length: 16; CDR3 protein: CASSPLGVLGNQPQHF; CDR3 DNA: TGTGCCAGCAGTCCCCTCGGGGTTTTAGGGAATCAGCCCCAGCATTTT
D gene: .; J gene: TRBJ1-6; clone size: few; V gene: TRBV6-6; CDR3 length: 13; CDR3 protein: CASTPGGGSPLHF; CDR3 DNA: TGTGCCAGCACCCCGGGGGGAGGGTCACCCCTCCACTTT
D gene: .; J gene: TRBJ2-2; clone size: .; V gene: TRBV10-3; CDR3 length: 14; CDR3 protein: CAISARGNTGELFF; CDR3 DNA: TGTGCCATCAGTGCCAGGGGGAACACCGGGGAGCTGTTTTTT
D gene: TRBD1; J gene: TRBJ2-5; clone size: .; V gene: TRBV20-1; CDR3 length: 16; CDR3 protein: CSASQGQGAARETQYF; CDR3 DNA: TGCAGTGCTTCCCAGGGGCAGGGGGCTGCGCGGGAGACCCAGTACTTC
D gene: .; J gene: TRBJ2-3; clone size: .; V gene: TRBV20-1; CDR3 length: 17; CDR3 protein: CSVQRDLGRRSTDTQYF; CDR3 DNA: TGCAGTGTCCAGCGCGATTTAGGGAGACGTAGCACAGATACGCAGTATTTT
D gene: TRBD1; J gene: TRBJ2-5; clone size: .; V gene: TRBV4-1; CDR3 length: 17; CDR3 protein: CASSQDRGTGGLETQYF; CDR3 DNA: TGCGCCAGCAGCCAAGATAGGGGGACAGGGGGCTTGGAGACCCAGTACTTC
D gene: .; J gene: TRBJ1-5; clone size: .; V gene: TRBV20-1; CDR3 length: 13; CDR3 protein: CSAHEGSNQPQHF; CDR3 DNA: TGCAGTGCCCATGAAGGGAGCAATCAGCCCCAGCATTTT
D gene: .; J gene: TRBJ2-1; clone size: few; V gene: TRBV24-1; CDR3 length: 17; CDR3 protein: CATSDPEGTRAYNEQFF; CDR3 DNA: TGTGCCACCAGTGACCCCGAAGGGACAAGGGCATACAATGAGCAGTTCTTC
D gene: TRBD1; J gene: TRBJ2-6; clone size: .; V gene: TRBV28; CDR3 length: 18; CDR3 protein: CASSFARTGGSGANVLTF; CDR3 DNA: TGTGCCAGCAGTTTCGCCCGGACAGGGGGCTCTGGGGCCAACGTCCTGACTTTC
D gene: TRBD2; J gene: TRBJ2-1; clone size: .; V gene: TRBV2; CDR3 length: 16; CDR3 protein: CASGEGGGLPYNEQFF; CDR3 DNA: TGTGCCAGCGGGGAAGGCGGGGGGCTACCCTACAATGAGCAGTTCTTC
D gene: TRBD2; J gene: TRBJ2-1; clone size: few; V gene: TRBV10-2; CDR3 length: 16; CDR3 protein: CASSGLATSSYNEQFF; CDR3 DNA: TGCGCCAGCAGTGGACTAGCAACGAGCTCCTACAATGAGCAGTTCTTC
D gene: .; J gene: TRBJ2-7; clone size: few; V gene: TRBV29-1; CDR3 length: 15; CDR3 protein: CSVAIPGHLPYEQYF; CDR3 DNA: TGCAGCGTAGCCATTCCGGGACACCTACCATACGAGCAGTACTTC
D gene: .; J gene: TRBJ1-6; clone size: .; V gene: TRBV11-3; CDR3 length: 12; CDR3 protein: CASSSQVSPLHF; CDR3 DNA: TGTGCCAGCAGCTCACAGGTTTCACCCCTCCACTTT
D gene: .; J gene: TRBJ1-1; clone size: few; V gene: TRBV15; CDR3 length: 17; CDR3 protein: CATSRAFGVTLNTEAFF; CDR3 DNA: TGTGCCACCAGCAGAGCTTTTGGTGTCACCCTGAACACTGAAGCTTTCTTT
D gene: .; J gene: TRBJ2-1; clone size: few; V gene: TRBV2; CDR3 length: 12; CDR3 protein: CASRDPGNEQFF; CDR3 DNA: TGTGCCAGCCGGGACCCCGGCAATGAGCAGTTCTTC
D gene: .; J gene: TRBJ2-2; clone size: .; V gene: TRBV2; CDR3 length: 13; CDR3 protein: CASRAMNTGELFF; CDR3 DNA: TGTGCCAGCAGGGCTATGAACACCGGGGAGCTGTTTTTT
D gene: TRBD2; J gene: TRBJ2-3; clone size: .; V gene: TRBV3-1; CDR3 length: 18; CDR3 protein: CASSPRTSGRTSTDTQYF; CDR3 DNA: TGTGCCAGCAGCCCGAGGACTAGCGGGAGGACTAGCACAGATACGCAGTATTTT
D gene: TRBD2; J gene: TRBJ2-7; clone size: .; V gene: TRBV5-5; CDR3 length: 18; CDR3 protein: CASSFLTSGVASSYEQYF; CDR3 DNA: TGTGCCAGCAGCTTCTTGACTAGCGGGGTGGCTAGTTCCTACGAGCAGTACTTC
D gene: .; J gene: TRBJ2-1; clone size: .; V gene: TRBV27; CDR3 length: 15; CDR3 protein: CAARASGGPQYEQFF; CDR3 DNA: TGTGCCGCACGGGCGAGCGGAGGGCCCCAATACGAGCAGTTCTTC
D gene: TRBD1; J gene: TRBJ2-3; clone size: few; V gene: TRBV5-1; CDR3 length: 14; CDR3 protein: CASSTGQDSDTQYF; CDR3 DNA: TGCGCCAGCAGCACAGGACAGGACTCAGATACGCAGTATTTT
D gene: .; J gene: TRBJ2-1; clone size: few; V gene: TRBV5-1; CDR3 length: 16; CDR3 protein: CASSLGVSGGRGEQFF; CDR3 DNA: TGCGCCAGCAGCTTGGGGGTTTCGGGGGGCCGTGGTGAGCAGTTCTTC
D gene: .; J gene: TRBJ1-1; clone size: .; V gene: TRBV3-1; CDR3 length: 15; CDR3 protein: CASSQARRGVTEAFF; CDR3 DNA: TGTGCCAGCAGCCAAGCCAGGCGGGGGGTCACTGAAGCTTTCTTT
D gene: .; J gene: TRBJ1-2; clone size: .; V gene: TRBV2; CDR3 length: 13; CDR3 protein: CASGDGSNYGYTF; CDR3 DNA: TGTGCCAGTGGGGACGGATCTAACTATGGCTACACCTTC
D gene: .; J gene: TRBJ2-6; clone size: .; V gene: TRBV5-1; CDR3 length: 18; CDR3 protein: CASSSSRKSSSGANVLTF; CDR3 DNA: TGCGCCAGCAGCTCATCCAGGAAATCGAGCTCTGGGGCCAACGTCCTGACTTTC
D gene: .; J gene: TRBJ2-4; clone size: few; V gene: TRBV12-3/TRBV12-4; CDR3 length: 15; CDR3 protein: CASSLEGWGKNIQYF; CDR3 DNA: TGTGCCAGCAGTTTAGAGGGCTGGGGCAAAAACATTCAGTACTTC
D gene: TRBD1; J gene: TRBJ2-1; clone size: .; V gene: TRBV10-3; CDR3 length: 16; CDR3 protein: CAISTTGTGGMGEQFF; CDR3 DNA: TGTGCCATCAGTACTACCGGGACAGGGGGCATGGGTGAGCAGTTCTTC
D gene: .; J gene: TRBJ2-3; clone size: few; V gene: TRBV10-3; CDR3 length: 11; CDR3 protein: CAARASDTQYF; CDR3 DNA: TGTGCCGCCCGAGCGTCAGATACGCAGTATTTT
D gene: TRBD1; J gene: TRBJ1-2; clone size: .; V gene: TRBV12-3/TRBV12-4; CDR3 length: 16; CDR3 protein: CASSLSDRGPNYGYTF; CDR3 DNA: TGTGCCAGCAGTTTGAGCGACAGGGGGCCTAACTATGGCTACACCTTC
D gene: TRBD2; J gene: TRBJ2-1; clone size: few; V gene: TRBV27; CDR3 length: 12; CDR3 protein: CASTGGVGEQFF; CDR3 DNA: TGTGCCTCTACGGGAGGGGTGGGTGAGCAGTTCTTC
D gene: TRBD2; J gene: TRBJ2-3; clone size: .; V gene: TRBV10-3; CDR3 length: 14; CDR3 protein: CAISETSGRDTQYF; CDR3 DNA: TGTGCCATCAGTGAGACGAGCGGGAGGGATACGCAGTATTTT
D gene: TRBD1; J gene: TRBJ1-1; clone size: .; V gene: TRBV20-1; CDR3 length: 13; CDR3 protein: CSGDRGMNTEAFF; CDR3 DNA: TGCAGTGGGGACAGGGGAATGAACACTGAAGCTTTCTTT
D gene: .; J gene: TRBJ2-7; clone size: once; V gene: TRBV14; CDR3 length: 16; CDR3 protein: CASSQDKRKEPYEQYF; CDR3 DNA: TGTGCCAGCAGCCAAGACAAGCGGAAGGAGCCCTACGAGCAGTACTTC
D gene: TRBD1; J gene: TRBJ2-7; clone size: few; V gene: TRBV5-1; CDR3 length: 14; CDR3 protein: CASSSRTGDYEQYF; CDR3 DNA: TGCGCCAGCAGCTCGAGAACAGGGGATTACGAGCAGTACTTC
D gene: TRBD1; J gene: TRBJ2-3; clone size: .; V gene: TRBV12-3/TRBV12-4; CDR3 length: 14; CDR3 protein: CASNLDRVGGTQYF; CDR3 DNA: TGTGCCAGCAACCTCGACAGGGTGGGCGGTACGCAGTATTTT
D gene: .; J gene: TRBJ2-1; clone size: .; V gene: TRBV25-1; CDR3 length: 16; CDR3 protein: CASSEFGVYGNYEQFF; CDR3 DNA: TGTGCCAGCAGTGAATTTGGGGTGTACGGCAACTATGAGCAGTTCTTC
D gene: TRBD1; J gene: TRBJ2-1; clone size: .; V gene: TRBV20-1; CDR3 length: 12; CDR3 protein: CSATRQGNEQFF; CDR3 DNA: TGCAGTGCTACCCGACAGGGTAATGAGCAGTTCTTC
D gene: TRBD2; J gene: TRBJ2-3; clone size: few; V gene: TRBV5-1; CDR3 length: 16; CDR3 protein: CASSSVSGSWTDTQYF; CDR3 DNA: TGCGCCAGCAGCTCAGTTAGCGGGAGTTGGACAGATACGCAGTATTTT
D gene: TRBD1; J gene: TRBJ2-7; clone size: few; V gene: TRBV5-6; CDR3 length: 15; CDR3 protein: CASSSRDSLSYEQYF; CDR3 DNA: TGTGCCAGCAGCTCCAGGGACAGCCTTTCCTACGAGCAGTACTTC
D gene: TRBD1; J gene: TRBJ2-5; clone size: .; V gene: TRBV5-1; CDR3 length: 18; CDR3 protein: CASSFRILNDRAKETQYF; CDR3 DNA: TGCGCCAGCAGCTTTAGGATACTTAACGACAGGGCGAAAGAGACCCAGTACTTC
D gene: TRBD1; J gene: TRBJ2-7; clone size: .; V gene: TRBV5-1; CDR3 length: 15; CDR3 protein: CASSSGTGIAREQYF; CDR3 DNA: TGCGCCAGCAGCTCCGGGACAGGGATTGCTCGTGAGCAGTACTTC
D gene: .; J gene: TRBJ1-4; clone size: few; V gene: TRBV5-1; CDR3 length: 14; CDR3 protein: CASSPLGPNEKLFF; CDR3 DNA: TGCGCCAGCAGCCCCCTTGGGCCTAATGAAAAACTGTTTTTT
D gene: .; J gene: TRBJ2-7; clone size: once; V gene: TRBV7-2; CDR3 length: 14; CDR3 protein: CASSLMLERYEQYF; CDR3 DNA: TGTGCCAGCAGCTTAATGCTTGAGCGGTACGAGCAGTACTTC
D gene: TRBD2; J gene: TRBJ2-7; clone size: .; V gene: TRBV11-3; CDR3 length: 16; CDR3 protein: CASSLGGADLSYEQYF; CDR3 DNA: TGTGCCAGCAGCTTGGGAGGGGCAGACCTATCCTACGAGCAGTACTTC
D gene: .; J gene: TRBJ2-6; clone size: few; V gene: TRBV6-1; CDR3 length: 16; CDR3 protein: CASTHRRTSGANVLTF; CDR3 DNA: TGTGCCAGCACTCACCGACGGACCTCTGGGGCCAACGTCCTGACTTTC
D gene: TRBD2; J gene: TRBJ2-5; clone size: .; V gene: TRBV5-1; CDR3 length: 14; CDR3 protein: CASSSSGSLETQYF; CDR3 DNA: TGCGCCAGCAGCAGTAGCGGGAGTCTAGAGACCCAGTACTTC
D gene: TRBD2; J gene: TRBJ2-3; clone size: few; V gene: TRBV12-3/TRBV12-4; CDR3 length: 15; CDR3 protein: CASSPTAGGIDTQYF; CDR3 DNA: TGTGCCAGCAGCCCTACAGCGGGGGGGATAGATACGCAGTATTTT
D gene: .; J gene: TRBJ2-2; clone size: few; V gene: TRBV5-5; CDR3 length: 15; CDR3 protein: CASSSPGLLTGELFF; CDR3 DNA: TGTGCCAGCAGCTCCCCGGGACTTCTTACCGGGGAGCTGTTTTTT
D gene: TRBD2; J gene: TRBJ2-2; clone size: .; V gene: TRBV7-7; CDR3 length: 19; CDR3 protein: CASSPIWTSRFGGPGELFF; CDR3 DNA: TGTGCCAGCAGCCCAATTTGGACTAGCAGGTTCGGTGGCCCCGGGGAGCTGTTTTTT
D gene: .; J gene: TRBJ2-4; clone size: few; V gene: TRBV3-1; CDR3 length: 16; CDR3 protein: CASSHQSGGEKNIQYF; CDR3 DNA: TGTGCCAGCAGCCACCAAAGTGGCGGGGAGAAAAACATTCAGTACTTC